Presented here are 9 T cell receptor beta chains from one specimen sequenced in a study of T cells after yellow fever vaccination. TCRdb reanalysed the 5' RACE reads using MiXCR and keeps one entry per CDR3 protein. Among tens of thousands of distinct CDR3 sequences listed, roughly 5.9% were seen once. The sequences come from PBMCs, either bulk or a sorted T-cell subset (CD4+, CD8+, memory, or dextramer-sorted; not recorded which), collected on the day of the yellow fever booster vaccination. The receptor source for this set is a man between 25 and 39 years old who received the YFV17D yellow fever vaccine.

As for this clonotype: This may stem from a read error, because a much larger clone lies one nucleotide away. The V gene is TRBV5-5, the J gene TRBJ2-7; the D gene is possibly TRBD2 (6 bases). Per the germline V gene, CDR1 is SGHKS and CDR2 is YYEKEE (reference sequence). This CDR3 contains 15 residues. V was clipped by 4 bases and J by 4 bases, with 18 bases between them. CDR3 protein: CASSPIGRNSYEQYF. For the CDR3, the DNA is TGTGCCAGCAGCCCGATAGGGAGGAACTCGTACGAGCAGTACTTC. Drawing the rest from reference TRBV5-5 and TRBJ2-7, the complete variable domain is DAGVTQSPTHLIKTRGQQVTLRCSPISGHKSVSWYQQVLGQGPQFIFQYYEKEERGRGNFPDRFSARQFPNYSSELNVNALLLGDSALYLCASSPIGRNSYEQYFGPGTRLTVT.

This clonotype was counted ten times or more. V gene TRBV7-2 combines with J gene TRBJ2-3, with unresolved D. With 1 base removed from V and 4 bases from J, the gap between germline ends came to 9 bases. Germline loops: CDR1 SGHTA, CDR2 FQGNSA. This CDR3 has 14 amino acids. The CDR3 loop reads CASSLDSNADTQYF. The CDR3 DNA sequence: TGTGCCAGCAGCTTAGACTCTAATGCAGATACGCAGTATTTT.

This clonotype was seen at least ten times. The chain carries TRBV5-1 and TRBJ1-5, with D unresolved. CDR1 is SGHRS, CDR2 YFSETQ, per germline. The CDR3 length is 16 residues. Trimming pared 4 bases from V and 2 bases from J, leaving 16 bases between. Here the CDR3 reads CASSRDGRGGNQPQHF. The CDR3 nucleotides read TGCGCCAGCAGCCGCGATGGGCGGGGTGGCAATCAGCCCCAGCATTTT.

This clonotype has ten or more counts. The chain has TRBV6-2 or TRBV6-3 and TRBJ2-1, with a tentative D call TRBD2 (6 bases). Germline V lookup: CDR1 MNHEY, CDR2 SVGEGT. The CDR3 extends over 14 amino acids. V shed 0 bases and J shed 8 bases, with 11 bases lying between them. The CDR3 protein is CASSYSGGSDEQFF. The CDR3 bases are TGTGCCAGCAGTTACTCAGGAGGGTCCGATGAGCAGTTCTTC.

This clonotype was observed many times. The chain combines TRBV28 with TRBJ2-1; tentative D call: TRBD1 (6 bases). The CDR3 is 16 residues long. V was trimmed by 6 bases and J by 3 bases, leaving 18 bases between them. CDR1 MDHEN and CDR2 SYDVKM come from the germline V gene. The CDR3 nucleotides read TGTGCCAGCAGCAGCCCACAGGGAAGGGGCTACAATGAGCAGTTCTTC. Protein sequence: CASSSPQGRGYNEQFF.

At least ten counts were recorded for this clonotype. V usage is TRBV6-5 and J usage is TRBJ1-5; 7 bases are a match to TRBD1. Germline V gene sequence: CDR1 MNHEY, CDR2 SVGAGI. V lost 5 bases, J lost 4 bases, and 8 bases stayed unmatched. This CDR3 is built from 15 residues. CDR3 DNA: TGTGCCAGCAGTCCCCGGGACAGCCGAAATCAGCCCCAGCATTTT. Translating gives CASSPRDSRNQPQHF.

This clonotype showed up many times. The rearrangement joins TRBV7-8 to TRBJ2-7; 8 bases agree with TRBD2. Unmatched junction bases numbered 17, after V lost 5 bases and J lost 2 bases. The CDR3 covers 18 residues. Germline V lookup: CDR1 SGHVS, CDR2 FQNEAQ. For the CDR3, the DNA is TGTGCCAGCAGCAAGCACGCAGTTATCGCTAGCGGGCCCTACGAGCAGTACTTC. Encoded protein: CASSKHAVIASGPYEQYF.

This clonotype was picked up many times. CDR3: CASSGTLAGTYNEQFF. As DNA, the CDR3 is TGCGCCAGCAGTGGGACCCTAGCGGGAACTTACAATGAGCAGTTCTTC. The rearrangement links TRBV10-1 to TRBJ2-1; 9 bases line up with TRBD2. V lost 4 bases to trimming and J lost 4 bases; unmatched junction nucleotides: 8. This CDR3 contains 16 residues. The germline V gene has CDR1 WNHNN and CDR2 SYGVQD (reference sequence).

This clonotype was seen a few times. The V call is TRBV5-4, the J call TRBJ2-5; D remains unclear. There are 14 residues in the CDR3. Germline V gene sequence: CDR1 SGHNT, CDR2 YYREEE (reference sequence). Trimming removed 0 bases at V and 2 bases at J, with 8 bases between. CDR3 nucleotide sequence: TGTGCCAGCAGCTTGGGAACAGCTCAAGAGACCCAGTACTTC. It codes for CASSLGTAQETQYF.